A single sample is the source of the 9 T cell receptor beta chains below, sequenced in a study of cytomegalovirus exposure and HLA in healthy donors (dated by TCRdb to the late 2010s). Libraries came from the immunoSEQ multiplex PCR assay. A mixture of 60 forward primers for TCR Vbeta segments and 13 reverse primers for TCR Jbeta segments was used in the multiplex PCR. TCRdb stores this immuneACCESS table with in-frame sequences only. Part of the clones is absent; in the studies checked, under half of the shortfall reflects unresolved V genes, and no reason is known for the rest. This sample comprises 150,000 or so clones, 70% to 80% of them detected only once. The ten most abundant clones make up about 1.3% of the sample. Sequencing was carried out using PBMCs. The source of these receptors is a man aged 30 to 45 in good health and CMV-seronegative.

The CDR3 reads CASSTLNQPQHF. DNA for the CDR3: TGTGCCAGTAGTACCCTCAATCAGCCCCAGCATTTT. This chain uses TRBV19 with TRBJ1-5, with unresolved D. The CDR3 sequence is 12 residues long. V dropped 4 bases and J dropped 3 bases, with 4 bases sitting between them. CDR1 is LNHDA, CDR2 SQIVND, per germline (reference sequence).

This clone appeared once. The CDR3: CASSLLASGRNNEQFF. The CDR3 nucleotides are TGTGCCAGCAGTTTATTAGCTAGCGGGAGGAACAATGAGCAGTTCTTC. V and J are TRBV28 and TRBJ2-1; 11 bases line up with TRBD2. The CDR3 extends over 16 amino acids. V was pared by 1 base and J by 5 bases, with 4 bases of the junction left unmatched. CDR1 MDHEN and CDR2 SYDVKM come from the germline V gene.

V and J are TRBV11-1 and TRBJ2-2, with 10 bases that match TRBD1. CDR3 length equals 16 residues. The germline V gene encodes CDR1 SGHAT and CDR2 FQDESV (reference sequence). V lost 3 bases to trimming and J lost 4 bases; unmatched junction nucleotides: 5. As DNA, the CDR3 is TGTGCCAGCAGCTTGAGACAGGGGGCTAGCACCGGGGAGCTGTTTTTT. Its translation is CASSLRQGASTGELFF.

V gene TRBV27 combines with J gene TRBJ2-2, with a weak D call TRBD2 (5 bases). This CDR3 region has 16 residues. Germline V gene lookup returns CDR1 MNHEY and CDR2 SMNVEV (reference sequence). V gave up 6 bases and J gave up 0 bases, with 14 bases separating them. CDR3 amino acids: CASSPRLLANTGELFF. CDR3 coding DNA: TGTGCCAGCAGCCCTAGACTACTCGCGAACACCGGGGAGCTGTTTTTT.

The chain combines TRBV5-6 with TRBJ2-5, with 7 bases that match TRBD1. CDR1 SGHDT and CDR2 YYEEEE come from the germline V gene. V was pared by 4 bases and J by 6 bases, with 12 bases of the junction left unmatched. The CDR3 runs to 15 residues. This chain's CDR3 is CASSKTGQVMQTQYF. CDR3 sequence (DNA): TGTGCCAGCAGCAAAACCGGACAGGTCATGCAGACCCAGTACTTC.

V gene TRBV6-1 combines with J gene TRBJ1-3; 7 bases are shared with TRBD1. There are 16 residues in the CDR3. With V trimmed by 2 bases and J by 2 bases, 6 bases remained unmatched. Germline V lookup: CDR1 MNHNS, CDR2 SASEGT. Here the CDR3 reads CASSEPGQDPGNTIYF. Here the CDR3 DNA reads TGTGCCAGCAGTGAACCAGGACAGGATCCTGGAAACACCATATATTTT.

V is TRBV7-8 and J is TRBJ2-6; possibly TRBD1 for D (5 bases). The CDR3 has 16 residues. Germline loops: CDR1 SGHVS, CDR2 FQNEAQ. Trimming cost V 1 base and J 0 bases, with 7 bases left between them. CDR3 residues: CASSLGGYSGANVLTF. DNA for the CDR3: TGTGCCAGCAGCTTAGGGGGCTACTCTGGGGCCAACGTCCTGACTTTC.

The chain links TRBV4-3 to TRBJ2-2; D is unclear. CDR1 is LGHNA and CDR2 is YSLEER in the germline V gene. V was clipped by 0 bases and J by 2 bases, with 13 bases between them. CDR3 length: 17 amino acids. The CDR3: CASSQDWRRPNTGELFF. As DNA, the CDR3 is TGCGCCAGCAGCCAAGATTGGCGCAGGCCCAACACCGGGGAGCTGTTTTTT.

The chain carries TRBV7-9 and TRBJ2-5, with D perhaps matching TRBD1 (6 bases). The ends were cut back, 2 bases at V and 7 bases at J, with 17 bases in the middle. This CDR3 comprises 15 residues. CDR1 and CDR2 (germline): SEHNR, FQNEAQ (reference sequence). The CDR3 region has the DNA TGTGCCAGCAGCTTATCAGGGGTGGAATTTGGGACCCAGTACTTC. Encoded protein: CASSLSGVEFGTQYF.